The 10 T cell receptor beta chains in this list originate from one sample, sequenced in a study of T cells after yellow fever vaccination. Each CDR3 protein is one row after TCRdb ran MiXCR on the 5' RACE reads. The repertoire holds 300,000 to 350,000 distinct CDR3 sequences, 3% to 4.5% seen once, with approximately 24% in the top ten. The sample was PBMCs, taken 5 days after the yellow fever booster vaccination. Receptor source: a man younger than 35 who received the YFV17D yellow fever vaccine.

This clonotype came up a few times. The CDR3 sequence is CASSWWNFQGLRRAGANVLTF. The CDR3 DNA follows: TGCGCCAGCAGCTGGTGGAATTTTCAGGGGTTGAGGAGGGCTGGGGCCAACGTCCTGACTTTC. The chain is built from TRBV5-1 and TRBJ2-6, with D perhaps being TRBD1 or TRBD2 (6 bases each). CDR3 size: 21 residues. The V gene's germline CDR1 is SGHRS and CDR2 YFSETQ. V shed 3 bases and J shed 2 bases, with 27 bases lying between them.

The chain joins TRBV15 to TRBJ1-1; TRBD1 matches at 10 bases. With 3 bases clipped from V and 0 bases from J, the junction kept 7 bases outside the gene matches. Germline-derived CDR1 and CDR2 are LNHNV and YYDKDF (reference sequence). CDR3 length equals 17 residues. For the CDR3, the DNA is TGTGCCACCAGCAGGGACAGGGGGGGACCAATGAACACTGAAGCTTTCTTT. It specifies CATSRDRGGPMNTEAFF.

The V call is TRBV9, the J call TRBJ1-4; D remains unclear. The germline gives CDR1 SGDLS, CDR2 YYNGEE. This CDR3 is built from 16 residues. V was clipped by 3 bases and J by 5 bases, with 17 bases between them. CDR3 sequence (DNA): TGTGCCAGCAGCGCCCGACCATCACTCCTAAATGAAAAACTGTTTTTT. Its protein product is CASSARPSLLNEKLFF.

For this clonotype: This sequence may be a read error, since a much larger clone differs from it by one base. The genes are TRBV6-5 and TRBJ2-1; either TRBD1 or TRBD2 may supply D (5 bases each). This CDR3 is built from 13 residues. Germline V gene lookup returns CDR1 MNHEY and CDR2 SVGAGI. V gave up 5 bases and J gave up 4 bases, with 9 bases separating them. DNA of the CDR3: TGTGCCAGCAGTAGGGACGGTTACAATGAGCAGTTCTTC. Translating gives CASSRDGYNEQFF.

The chain is built from TRBV4-1 and TRBJ2-1; TRBD1 matches 9 bases. The CDR3 extends over 16 amino acids. Per the germline V gene, CDR1 is MGHRA and CDR2 is YSYEKL. V was pared by 0 bases and J by 4 bases, with 4 bases of the junction left unmatched. The chain's CDR3 is CASSQDGGTGYNEQFF. In nucleotides, the CDR3 is TGCGCCAGCAGCCAAGATGGGGGGACAGGGTACAATGAGCAGTTCTTC.

There are a few counts of this clonotype. The CDR3 coding sequence is TGTGCCAGCAGCCAAGAAAGTCTCGGGCCCGGGGAGCTGTTTTTT. Translation gives CASSQESLGPGELFF. The chain uses TRBV4-2 and TRBJ2-2; D not resolved. Germline V gene lookup returns CDR1 LGHNA and CDR2 YNFKEQ. V was trimmed by 0 bases and J by 6 bases, leaving 11 bases between them. The CDR3 is 15 residues long.

The sample holds many counts of this clonotype. CDR3 nucleotide sequence: TGCAGTGCTAGTGGACTAGCGGGGAATGAGCAGTTCTTC. Translated: CSASGLAGNEQFF. The V call is TRBV20-1, the J call TRBJ2-1, with 12 bases lining up with TRBD2. The ends lost 3 bases at V and 7 bases at J; junction bases unmatched: 1. The length of the CDR3 is 13 residues. Germline CDR1 is DFQATT and CDR2 is SNEGSKA (reference sequence).

This clonotype was counted only a few times. The V gene is TRBV7-2, the J gene TRBJ2-6, with D maybe TRBD2 (5 bases). Trimming took 5 bases from V and 2 from J, leaving 13 bases between them. This CDR3 comprises 16 residues. Germline CDR1 SGHTA, CDR2 FQGNSA. The CDR3 region has the DNA TGTGCCAGCAGCCCCAAAGTCGGGACTGGGGCCAACGTCCTGACTTTC. Amino acid sequence: CASSPKVGTGANVLTF.

V is TRBV7-2 and J is TRBJ2-3, with 7 bases fitting TRBD2. The length of the CDR3 is 14 residues. V trimming: 2 bases; J trimming: 2 bases; junction bases outside the gene matches: 1. From germline, CDR1 is SGHTA and CDR2 FQGNSA. The CDR3 DNA follows: TGTGCCAGCAGCTTAAGGGACTACACAGATACGCAGTATTTT. Amino acid sequence: CASSLRDYTDTQYF.

Ten or more counts support this clonotype. Possible read error: a much larger clone is one base away. This chain links TRBV20-1 with TRBJ2-6; the D is unclear. Germline values: CDR1 DFQATT, CDR2 SNEGSKA (reference sequence). V was trimmed by 2 bases and J by 0 bases, leaving 2 bases between them. The CDR3 totals 13 residues. For the CDR3, the DNA is TGCAGTGCTAGAATCTCTGGGGCCAACGTCCTGACTTTC. Translated: CSARISGANVLTF.